A single sample is the source of the 24 T cell receptor beta chains below, sequenced in a study of immune heterogeneity within non-small cell lung tumors. With 32 V and 13 J primers, multiplex PCR amplified the TCR beta CDR3. TCRdb re-analysed the multiplex PCR reads in MiXCR, keeping a single row per CDR3 protein. The table has about 2,600 distinct CDR3 sequences, 26% seen once. For each sample, template was around 650 ng of bulk tumor genomic DNA. The authors collected several far-apart biopsies from each primary tumor during surgery. These patients got curative surgery after being newly diagnosed with untreated non-small cell lung cancer. The material sequenced was lung tumor tissue. Receptors originate from a man between 45 and 60 years old with non-small cell lung cancer.

Turning to this clonotype: This CDR3 is missing its conserved last phenylalanine or tryptophan, likely due to a read error. It is unclear where the CDR3 begins or ends on the DNA, so no DNA is shown, and the CDR3 is as TCRdb lists it. This chain uses TRBV6-2 or TRBV6-3 with TRBJ2-3; the D call of TRBD1 is as the table states it, not checked on the DNA. The CDR3 adds up to 14 amino acids, both ends counted. From germline, CDR1 is MNHEY and CDR2 SVGEGT. CDR3 sequence: CASRRTGDEQYFGP.

This clonotype is categorized as medium-sized. The chain employs TRBV7-8 and TRBJ1-1; no reliable D call. In germline, CDR1 is SGHVS, CDR2 FQNEAQ. The CDR3 is 14 amino acids. V dropped 2 bases and J dropped 1 base, with 8 bases sitting between them. CDR3 residues: CASSLMGTNTEAFF. In DNA, the CDR3 is TGTGCCAGCAGCTTAATGGGAACGAACACTGAAGCTTTCTTT.

On this clonotype: This sequence may be a read error, since a much larger clone differs from it by one base. The gene calls are TRBV12-3 or TRBV12-4 and TRBJ2-5, with D uncertain. This CDR3 has 14 amino acids. The CDR3 reads CASSPDLPLETKYF. The DNA for the CDR3 is TGTGCCAGCAGCCCAGACCTCCCCCTGGAGACCAAGTACTTC.

J is TRBJ1-5 and V is TRBV28; D not resolved. Germline-derived CDR1 and CDR2 are MDHEN and SYDVKM. This CDR3 is 15 amino acids long. Trimming removed 7 bases at V and 6 bases at J, with 19 bases between. The CDR3, as DNA: TGTGCCAGCAACAGACCGGGAAAGGGCCTTCAGCCCCAGCATTTT. Amino acid sequence: CASNRPGKGLQPQHF.

By share of the sample, this clonotype is medium-sized. The J gene is TRBJ1-6, the V gene TRBV7-9; D gene uncertain. The CDR3 runs 15 residues. V was cut by 8 bases and J by 7 bases, with 18 bases left in between. Germline-derived CDR1 and CDR2 are SEHNR and FQNEAQ (reference sequence). DNA for the CDR3: TGTGCCAGCTCCGAGCTAGCTGTAACGAATTCACCCCTCCACTTT. Its translation is CASSELAVTNSPLHF. Filled out from reference TRBV7-9 and TRBJ1-6, the complete variable domain reads DTGVSQNPRHKITKRGQNVTFRCDPISEHNRLYWYRQTLGQGPEFLTYFQNEAQLEKSRLLSDRFSAERPKGSFSTLEIQRTEQGDSAMYLCASSELAVTNSPLHFGNGTRLTVT.

In its sample, this clonotype ranks as large (0.1 to 1%). The J gene is TRBJ2-2, the V gene TRBV28, with 7 bases matching TRBD1. V was pared by 1 base and J by 2 bases, with 7 bases of the junction left unmatched. This CDR3 is built from 17 residues. Germline CDR1 reads MDHEN; CDR2 reads SYDVKM. CDR3 DNA sequence: TGTGCCAGCAGTTTATTTAACACAGGGGACAACACCGGGGAGCTGTTTTTT. Translation: CASSLFNTGDNTGELFF.

By share, this clonotype counts as medium-sized. The chain recombines TRBV19 with TRBJ1-2, with 7 positions matching TRBD1. CDR1 and CDR2 (germline): LNHDA, SQIVND (reference sequence). The CDR3 is made up of 16 amino acids. With 6 bases clipped from V and 5 bases from J, the junction kept 15 bases outside the gene matches. The CDR3 region has the DNA TGTGCCAGTAGCGCTTGGGACAGCGGGGGGAGATATGGCTACACCTTC. Protein product: CASSAWDSGGRYGYTF.

This sequence joins TRBV28 and TRBJ1-4, with D possibly being TRBD1 (5 bases). This CDR3 has 17 amino acids. V dropped 3 bases and J dropped 5 bases, with 19 bases sitting between them. The germline V gene has CDR1 MDHEN and CDR2 SYDVKM. The CDR3 region is CASSFPPGREVNEKLFF. CDR3 DNA sequence: TGTGCCAGCAGTTTCCCCCCAGGGAGGGAGGTCAATGAAAAACTGTTTTTT.

This clonotype was observed at least ten times. The J gene is TRBJ2-2, the V gene TRBV4-1; D is unclear. V was shortened by 1 base and J by 4 bases, with 16 bases between the two germline ends. The CDR3 spans 17 residues. The germline V gene has CDR1 MGHRA and CDR2 YSYEKL. DNA of the CDR3: TGCGCCAGCAGCCAAGTTCCCGTAAGGGTGGCCACCGGGGAGCTGTTTTTT. Its protein product is CASSQVPVRVATGELFF.

The chain is built from TRBV27 and TRBJ2-2, with unresolved D. The CDR3 is 11 amino acids. Deletions cut 2 bases from V and 9 bases from J, with 4 bases between. The germline CDR1 and CDR2 sequences are MNHEY and SMNVEV (reference sequence). CDR3 sequence reads: CASSLGRELFF. DNA for the CDR3: TGTGCCAGCAGTTTAGGCCGGGAGCTGTTTTTT.

This clonotype rates as medium-sized. The chain couples TRBV10-1 to TRBJ2-5; 14 bases align to TRBD2. Per germline, CDR1 WNHNN and CDR2 SYGVQD (reference sequence). The CDR3 length is 15 residues. Germline trimming cut 8 bases from V and 4 bases from J; bases unmatched to any gene: 6. The CDR3 sequence: CASSGLAGEGETQYF. DNA for the CDR3: TGCGCCAGCTCGGGACTAGCGGGAGAGGGAGAGACCCAGTACTTC.

As concerns this clonotype: This may be a read error, as it is one base from a much larger clone. The CDR3 carries no conserved terminal phenylalanine or tryptophan, so it likely arises from a read error. V gene TRBV19 combines with J gene TRBJ1-2; TRBD1 aligns across 8 bases. V gave up 3 bases and J gave up 5 bases; unmatched junction bases: 2. CDR1 and CDR2 from the germline V gene are LNHDA and SQIVND (reference sequence). The CDR3 sequence is 13 residues long. The CDR3 sequence: CASSIQGAYGYTL. The CDR3 DNA reads TGTGCCAGTAGTATCCAGGGGGCGTATGGCTACACCTTG.

The chain links TRBV2 to TRBJ2-3; D remains ambiguous. CDR3 length: 14 residues. V dropped 2 bases and J dropped 4 bases, with 10 bases sitting between them. Per the germline V gene, CDR1 is SNHLY and CDR2 is FYNNEI. The CDR3 DNA reads TGTGCCAGCAGTGAATCAAGGACGGCAGATACGCAGTATTTT. It is translated as CASSESRTADTQYF.

This clonotype is categorized as medium-sized. CDR3 sequence (DNA): TGTGCCAGCAGCCAAGTTTACGGGGATCTTCACACCTTC. Translating it yields CASSQVYGDLHTF. The chain uses TRBV14 and TRBJ1-2; no clear D. Trimming left V 1 base short and J 12 bases short, with 15 bases between. CDR3 length: 13 amino acids. Germline values: CDR1 SGHDN, CDR2 FVKESK.

This clonotype is labeled as medium-sized. This sequence joins TRBV6-1 and TRBJ2-1, with a weak D call TRBD1 (6 bases). CDR1 and CDR2 from the germline V gene are MNHNS and SASEGT. The CDR3 is 14 residues long. Trimming stripped 8 bases from V and 2 bases from J, with 13 bases between. In DNA, the CDR3 is TGTGCCAGCTGGGGGCGTGCCACCTACAATGAGCAGTTCTTC. Translated, it gives CASWGRATYNEQFF.

By share, this clonotype ranks as large. The rearrangement uses TRBV27 and TRBJ2-2; 7 nucleotides agree with TRBD2. Per the germline V gene, CDR1 is MNHEY and CDR2 is SMNVEV (reference sequence). V was clipped by 6 bases and J by 7 bases; unmatched bases: 8. The CDR3 runs to 14 residues. The CDR3 spells CASRPGLGLGELFF. The CDR3 DNA reads as TGTGCCAGCAGACCCGGACTAGGGCTCGGGGAGCTGTTTTTT.

In its sample, this clonotype is medium-sized. The chain couples TRBV11-2 to TRBJ1-1; D gene uncertain. The germline gives CDR1 SGHAT, CDR2 FQNNGV. This CDR3 has 12 amino acids. The ends were cut back, 2 bases at V and 5 bases at J, with 6 bases in the middle. CDR3 coding DNA: TGTGCCAGCAGCTTATCGGGGACTGAAGCTTTCTTT. This codes for CASSLSGTEAFF.

This clonotype was observed at least ten times. Written as DNA, the CDR3 is TGTGCCAGCAGTGCCCGGGACACCGTAAATTCACCCCTCCACTTT. Amino acid sequence: CASSARDTVNSPLHF. The V and J genes are TRBV2 and TRBJ1-6, with TRBD1 as a possible D gene (6 bases). Germline V CDR1 and CDR2: SNHLY, FYNNEI. This CDR3 is 15 amino acids long. V was cut by 4 bases and J by 7 bases, with 14 bases left in between.

This clonotype was found once. A much larger clone differs from this one at a single base, so this may be a read error. The chain joins TRBV20-1 to TRBJ2-7; D is unclear. V lost 5 bases to trimming and J lost 5 bases, with 13 bases between them. Germline lookup yields CDR1 DFQATT and CDR2 SNEGSKA (reference sequence). The CDR3 consists of 12 residues. CDR3 protein: CSAVPNWNEQYF. The CDR3 DNA follows: TGCAGTGCTGTCCCCAATTGGAACGAGCAGTACTTC.

By proportion, this clonotype is medium-sized. The chain is built from TRBV5-6 and TRBJ2-5; 9 bases map to TRBD1. CDR3 length: 16 residues. The trim removed 3 bases at V and 3 bases at J, leaving 9 bases unmatched. Per germline, CDR1 SGHDT and CDR2 YYEEEE. The CDR3 reads CASSSVPWTGEETQYF. In DNA form, the CDR3 reads TGTGCCAGCAGCTCTGTACCCTGGACAGGGGAAGAGACCCAGTACTTC.

This clonotype was recorded many times. The genes are TRBV5-5 and TRBJ1-5, with D possibly matching TRBD1 (5 bases). V was shortened by 1 base and J by 1 base, with 9 bases between the two germline ends. Germline V lookup: CDR1 SGHKS, CDR2 YYEKEE (reference sequence). The CDR3 spans 15 residues. The CDR3 DNA sequence: TGTGCCAGCAGCTTGTTGGGGGAGAGCAATCAGCCCCAGCATTTT. It yields the protein CASSLLGESNQPQHF.

The chain combines TRBV28 with TRBJ1-5; unclear D gene. V was cut by 6 bases and J by 1 base, with 16 bases left in between. The CDR3 is 16 residues long. CDR1 MDHEN and CDR2 SYDVKM come from the germline V gene. Here the CDR3 reads CASSSGWGISNQPQHF. The CDR3 nucleotides read TGTGCCAGCAGCTCGGGCTGGGGTATAAGCAATCAGCCCCAGCATTTT.

The sample holds a few counts of this clonotype. Since a much larger clone is just one base distant, this may be a read error. The V gene is TRBV30, the J gene TRBJ2-7, with a weak D call TRBD2 (5 bases). There are 15 residues in the CDR3. V gave up 4 bases and J gave up 3 bases, with 19 bases separating them. In germline, CDR1 is GTSNPN, CDR2 SVGIG (reference sequence). The CDR3 nucleotides read TGTGCCTGGACCCCACTAGTAGGCCCTCTCTACGAGCAGTACTTC. This gives the protein CAWTPLVGPLYEQYF.

Relative to its sample, this clonotype is medium-sized. The V call is TRBV7-6, the J call TRBJ2-2, with 7 nucleotides matching TRBD2. From germline, CDR1 is SGHVS and CDR2 FNYEAQ. This CDR3 has 15 amino acids. The V and J ends lost 1 base and 6 bases, in that order; junction bases with no gene match: 5. CDR3 amino acids: CASSLGYAGAGELFF. For the CDR3, the DNA is TGTGCCAGCAGCTTAGGGTACGCGGGAGCCGGGGAGCTGTTTTTT.